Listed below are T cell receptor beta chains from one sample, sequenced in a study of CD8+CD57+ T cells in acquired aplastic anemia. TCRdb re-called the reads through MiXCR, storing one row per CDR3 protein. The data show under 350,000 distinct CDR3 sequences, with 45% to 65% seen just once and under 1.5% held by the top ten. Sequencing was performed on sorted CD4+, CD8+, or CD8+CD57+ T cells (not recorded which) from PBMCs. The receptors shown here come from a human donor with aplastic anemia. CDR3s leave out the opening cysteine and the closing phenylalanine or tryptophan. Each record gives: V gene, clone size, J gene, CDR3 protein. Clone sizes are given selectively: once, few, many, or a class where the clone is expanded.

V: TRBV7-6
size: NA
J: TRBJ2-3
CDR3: ASSERQGWDTQY

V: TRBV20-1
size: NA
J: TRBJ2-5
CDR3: SVARGQGKTQY

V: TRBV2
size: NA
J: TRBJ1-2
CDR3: ASSEWRSFYGYT

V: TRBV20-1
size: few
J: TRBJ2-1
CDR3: SAQGLKNEQF

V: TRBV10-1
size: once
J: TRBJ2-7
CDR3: ASSEHLTSEYSLEQY

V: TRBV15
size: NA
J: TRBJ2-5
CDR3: ATRSEEETQY

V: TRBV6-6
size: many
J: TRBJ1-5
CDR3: ASSHTRGSSNQPQH

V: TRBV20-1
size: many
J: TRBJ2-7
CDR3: SARVGSAAYEQY

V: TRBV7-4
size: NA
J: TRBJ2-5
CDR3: ASSSRQY

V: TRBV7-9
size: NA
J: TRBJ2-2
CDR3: ASSLVEPGDRELF

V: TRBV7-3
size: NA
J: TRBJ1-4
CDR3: ASSPFGGTNEKLF

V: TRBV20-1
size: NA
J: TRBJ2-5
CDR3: SARDGSTGGETQY

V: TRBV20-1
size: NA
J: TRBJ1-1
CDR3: SARGVGTEAF

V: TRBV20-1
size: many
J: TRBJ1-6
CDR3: SASERVNSPLH

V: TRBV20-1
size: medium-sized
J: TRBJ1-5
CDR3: SAREGHRLGPQH

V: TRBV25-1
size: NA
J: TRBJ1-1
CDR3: ASSAAGNTEAF

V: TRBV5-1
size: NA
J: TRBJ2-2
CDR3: ASSNAAVGTGELF

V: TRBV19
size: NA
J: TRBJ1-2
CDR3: ASSIGQGSYGYT

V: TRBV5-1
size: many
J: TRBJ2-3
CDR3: ASTPLGGYTDTQY

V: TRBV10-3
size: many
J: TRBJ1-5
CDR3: AISEGFGVPSNQPQH

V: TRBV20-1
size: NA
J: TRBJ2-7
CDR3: SATTDRGGSYEQY

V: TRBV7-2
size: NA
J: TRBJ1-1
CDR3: ASSAPGGEAF

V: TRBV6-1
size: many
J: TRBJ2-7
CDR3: ASCRGPAGSEQY

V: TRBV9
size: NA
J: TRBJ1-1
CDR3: ASSDDTRAF

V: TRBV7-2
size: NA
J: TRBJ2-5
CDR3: ASSFIGGKAETQY

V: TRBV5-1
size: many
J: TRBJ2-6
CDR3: ASSPTGGAGANVLT

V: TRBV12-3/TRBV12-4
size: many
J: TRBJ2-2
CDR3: ASRPGNTGELF

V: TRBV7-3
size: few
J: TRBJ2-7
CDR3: ASSLLPIYEQY

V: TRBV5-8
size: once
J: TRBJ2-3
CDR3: ASSYPAVSVQY

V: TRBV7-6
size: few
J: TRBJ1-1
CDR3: ASSRKGGTEAF

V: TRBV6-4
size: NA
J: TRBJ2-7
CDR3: ASRTLGMSSYEQY

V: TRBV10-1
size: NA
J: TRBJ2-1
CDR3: ASSEIGRIAPSNNEQF

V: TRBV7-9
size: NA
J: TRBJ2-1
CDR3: ASSHSVAGNEQF

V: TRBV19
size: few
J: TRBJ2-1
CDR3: ASSVGQTFNEQF

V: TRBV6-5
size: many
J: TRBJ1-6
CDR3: ASSSPTGASPLH

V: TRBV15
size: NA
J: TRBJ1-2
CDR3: ATLGEGYGYT

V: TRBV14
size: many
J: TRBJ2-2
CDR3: ASSQVGVDGELF

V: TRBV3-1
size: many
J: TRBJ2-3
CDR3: ASSHQGVVGTDTQY

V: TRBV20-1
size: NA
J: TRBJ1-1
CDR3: SALIGGGPNTEAF

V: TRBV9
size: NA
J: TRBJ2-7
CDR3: ASSGTSGTYEQY

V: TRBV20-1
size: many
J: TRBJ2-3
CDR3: SASSSTDTQY

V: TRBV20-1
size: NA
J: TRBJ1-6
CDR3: SARDVGGRSSYNSPLH

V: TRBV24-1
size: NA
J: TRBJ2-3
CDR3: ATSASGDLTDTQY

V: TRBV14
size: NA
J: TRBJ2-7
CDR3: ASSQETRLAGIHEQY

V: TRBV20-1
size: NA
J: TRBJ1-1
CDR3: SATGTVWNTEAF

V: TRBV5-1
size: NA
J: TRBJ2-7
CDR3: ASSSRLDRGDEQY

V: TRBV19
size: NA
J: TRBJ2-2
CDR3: ASSIYRGTGELF

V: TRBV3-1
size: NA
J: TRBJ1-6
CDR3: ASSQDR

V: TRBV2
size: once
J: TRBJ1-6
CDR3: ASSASTHALNSPLH

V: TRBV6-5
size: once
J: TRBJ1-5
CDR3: ASRLGTGNQPQH

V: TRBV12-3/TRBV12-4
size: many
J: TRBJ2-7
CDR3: ASSLARLTYEQY

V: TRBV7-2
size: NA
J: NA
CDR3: ASSSVGLGDYNEQF

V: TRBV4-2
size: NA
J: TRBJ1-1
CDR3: ASSPNWKSGAMNTEAF

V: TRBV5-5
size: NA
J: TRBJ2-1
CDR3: ASSALDSSEQF

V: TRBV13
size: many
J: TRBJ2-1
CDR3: ASSKLTGGRDNEQF